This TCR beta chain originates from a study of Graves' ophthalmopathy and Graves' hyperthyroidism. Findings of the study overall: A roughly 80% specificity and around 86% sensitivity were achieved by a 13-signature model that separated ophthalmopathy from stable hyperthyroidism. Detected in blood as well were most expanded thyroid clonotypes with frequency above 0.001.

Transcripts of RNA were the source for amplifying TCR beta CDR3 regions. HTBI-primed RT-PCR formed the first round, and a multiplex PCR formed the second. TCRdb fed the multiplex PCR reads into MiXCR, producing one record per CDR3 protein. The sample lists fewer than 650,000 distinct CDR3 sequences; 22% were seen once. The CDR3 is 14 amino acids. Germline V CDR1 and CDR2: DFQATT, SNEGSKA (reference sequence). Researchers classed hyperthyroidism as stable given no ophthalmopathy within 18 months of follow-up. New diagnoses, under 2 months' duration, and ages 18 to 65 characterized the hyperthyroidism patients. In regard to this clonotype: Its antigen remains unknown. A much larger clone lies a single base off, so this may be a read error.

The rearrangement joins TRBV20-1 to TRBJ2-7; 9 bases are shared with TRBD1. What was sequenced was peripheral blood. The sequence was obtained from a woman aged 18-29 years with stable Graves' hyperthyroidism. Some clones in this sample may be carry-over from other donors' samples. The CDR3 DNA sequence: TGCAGTGCTAGGGACCGGGACAGGGCCTACGAGCAGTGCTTC. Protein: CSARDRDRAYEQCF.